This paragraph covers one T cell receptor (beta chain) sequence. Subjects with ophthalmopathy showed a Clinical Activity Score no lower than 3, a NOSPECS grade no lower than 4, and a duration shorter than 3 months. The sample is drawn from a study of T cells in Graves' hyperthyroidism and ophthalmopathy. Study information: Peripheral blood was acquired at first diagnosis, ahead of any therapy whatsoever.

Germline V gene sequence: CDR1 MNHNY, CDR2 SVGAGI (reference sequence). The V and J ends lost 2 bases and 3 bases, in that order; junction bases with no gene match: 7. This CDR3 region has 17 residues. The investigators amplified TCR beta CDR3 regions from RNA transcripts. With the HTBI primer set, the TCR CDR3 went through a first round of RT-PCR. TCRdb fed the multiplex PCR reads into MiXCR, producing one record per CDR3 protein. This sample has almost 500,000 distinct CDR3 sequences, with 22% found just once. The clonotype originates from a woman in her sixties or seventies with Graves' ophthalmopathy. This chain joins TRBV6-6 and TRBJ2-5, with 12 positions matching TRBD1. Sequenced input: blood. The CDR3 protein is CASSYGTGGVSKETQYF. DNA of the CDR3: TGTGCCAGCAGTTACGGGACAGGGGGCGTATCAAAAGAGACCCAGTACTTC.